This record concerns one T cell receptor (beta chain) sequence. Its antigen is unidentified. The protocol was immunoSEQ multiplex PCR, while the TCRdb copy is restricted to in-frame clones and leaves out a portion. The table has approximately 350,000 clones, roughly 70% seen once; the top ten hold roughly 6%. Germline V gives CDR1 LNHDA, CDR2 SQIVND (reference sequence). This CDR3 is 13 amino acids long. Trimming stripped 8 bases from V and 1 base from J, with 11 bases between. This record comes from a study of cytotoxic CD8 clonotypes in ibrutinib-treated CLL. Study context: Among the samples, the mean was roughly 260,000 productive templates and 85,000 to 95,000 productive rearrangements.

Findings of the study overall: Baseline clonality was higher than in age-matched healthy donors and moved in step with circulating CD8+ T-cell counts.

The source is a human donor with chronic lymphocytic leukemia. The sequences come from PBMCs, collected after 36 months of ibrutinib treatment. The J gene is TRBJ1-1, the V gene TRBV19, with D unclear. The CDR3 DNA reads TGTGCCAGTGGAAGAACAACGAACACTGAAGCTTTCTTT. This translates into CASGRTTNTEAFF.